This TCR beta chain was recovered during a study of OX40 agonist ivuxolimab in advanced cancers. For the study at large: A history of anti-PD-1, anti-PD-L1 or anti-CTLA-4 therapy was acceptable, and about 37% had some. The study reported partial responses in three patients: one hepatocellular carcinoma, two cutaneous melanoma.

V lost 5 bases and J 11 bases, leaving 15 bases between the germline ends. This CDR3 is built from 12 residues. In germline, CDR1 is LGHNA, CDR2 YSLEER. Sequencing was performed with immunoSEQ multiplex PCR; in TCRdb, only in-frame clones are kept and a portion is missing. The repertoire holds 55,000 to 75,000 clones, with about 84% as singletons. This specimen was CD4+ or CD8+ T cells sorted from blood, taken in a trial of the OX40 agonist ivuxolimab. The gene calls are TRBV4-3 and TRBJ1-1; D is undetermined. The clonotype was recovered from an adult with an advanced solid tumor such as melanoma, head and neck, liver or kidney cancer. CDR3 nucleotide sequence: TGCGCCAGCAGCGGGGTTGCGGCTGGGGCTTTCTTT. Amino acids: CASSGVAAGAFF.